This paragraph covers one T cell receptor (beta chain) sequence. The germline V gene encodes CDR1 SGHTA and CDR2 FQGNSA. V lost 2 bases, J lost 8 bases, and 9 bases lay in between. The CDR3 contains 12 residues. The library had UMIs added by 3' ligation of an oligonucleotide to TCR cDNA. Adult healthy volunteers gave 2.5 ml peripheral blood for whole-blood RNA. Cells were not sorted; total RNA input targeted roughly 1 to 1000 ng. The sample comes from a study of naive and memory T cell subsets. Four PCR rounds used nested alpha and beta constant region primers plus the SP2 primer. Alpha and beta constant region primers primed reverse transcription for blood and skin samples. TCRdb called the 5' RACE reads again in MiXCR, with one record for every CDR3 protein. The sample yields 25,000 to 35,000 distinct CDR3 sequences, around 17% seen once.

The chain joins TRBV7-2 to TRBJ1-2; D is unresolved. The receptor's source is a female donor in good health. The DNA of the CDR3 is TGTGCCAGCAGCTTAAGAGAGGGAGGCTACACCTTC. Amino acid sequence: CASSLREGGYTF.